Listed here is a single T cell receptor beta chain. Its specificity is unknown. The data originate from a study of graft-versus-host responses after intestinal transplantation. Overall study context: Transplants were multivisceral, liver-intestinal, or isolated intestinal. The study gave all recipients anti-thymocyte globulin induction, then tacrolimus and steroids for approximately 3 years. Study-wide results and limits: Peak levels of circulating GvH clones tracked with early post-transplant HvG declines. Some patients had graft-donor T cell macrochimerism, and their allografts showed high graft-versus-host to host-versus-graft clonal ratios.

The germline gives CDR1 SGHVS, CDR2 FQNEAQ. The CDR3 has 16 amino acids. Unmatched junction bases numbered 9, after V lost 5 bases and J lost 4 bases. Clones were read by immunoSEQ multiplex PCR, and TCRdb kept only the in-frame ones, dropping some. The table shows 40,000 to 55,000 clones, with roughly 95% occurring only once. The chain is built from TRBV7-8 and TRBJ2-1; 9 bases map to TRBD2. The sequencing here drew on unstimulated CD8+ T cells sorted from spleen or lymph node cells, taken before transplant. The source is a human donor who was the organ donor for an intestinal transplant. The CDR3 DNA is TGTGCCAGCAGCCCGGGACTAGCCCCTCCTTACAATGAGCAGTTCTTC. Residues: CASSPGLAPPYNEQFF.